This T cell receptor beta chain originates from a study of T cell repertoires in cytomegalovirus infection. Findings and caveats of the study: Public TCR beta family frequency separated CMV-and-HLA carriers, including in an independent cohort.

A note on this clonotype: Its antigen is unidentified.

MiXCR was run by TCRdb on the reads, yielding one entry per CDR3 protein. This table has about 570,000 distinct CDR3 sequences, over 35% appearing once. The V end lost 3 bases, the J end lost 7 bases, and 7 bases lay between the germline ends. The CDR3 contains 11 residues. Germline-derived CDR1 and CDR2 are LGHNT and FRNRAP. The receptor was isolated from a human donor in good health (CMV status not recorded). Some clones in this sample may be carry-over from other donors' samples. V usage is TRBV12-5 and J usage is TRBJ2-7; no clear D. Sequenced here: cultured PBMCs, sampled from culture after CMV antigen stimulation. CDR3 loop: CASGFVEEQYF. For the CDR3, the DNA is TGTGCTAGTGGTTTTGTAGAAGAGCAGTACTTC.